The 31 T cell receptor beta chains given below trace back to one sample, sequenced in a study of T cells in localized non-small cell lung cancer. Produced via immunoSEQ multiplex PCR; TCRdb's table is partial and in-frame only. This sample has roughly 18,000 clones, with approximately 82% found just once. The sample consisted of peripheral blood, taken before any cancer treatment. Receptors originate from a female donor older than 55 with stage I lung adenocarcinoma.

This chain links TRBV12-2 with TRBJ1-1; the table's D call TRBD1 went unverified against the DNA. TRBV12-2 is marked as a pseudogene. There are 17 residues in the CDR3. The DNA of the CDR3 is TGTGCAAGTCGCTCCTATGTTAGGGGTTTCCCGAACACTGAAGCTTTCTTT. This encodes CASRSYVRGFPNTEAFF.

The J gene is TRBJ1-2, the V gene TRBV5-6; perhaps TRBD1 as D (6 bases). Trimming stripped 3 bases from V and 2 bases from J, with 11 bases between. CDR3 length equals 14 residues. CDR1 and CDR2 from the germline V gene are SGHDT and YYEEEE. The CDR3 protein is CASSSDSFNYGYTF. Written as DNA, the CDR3 is TGTGCCAGCAGCTCGGACAGTTTCAACTATGGCTACACCTTC.

This chain joins TRBV9 and TRBJ2-7; D may be TRBD1 (5 bases). This CDR3 is built from 17 residues. The germline V gene encodes CDR1 SGDLS and CDR2 YYNGEE. Between the trimmed V and J ends, which lost 0 bases and 6 bases, there was a span of 22 bases. The CDR3 nucleotides read TGTGCCAGCAGCGTAGATCCCCAGGGTAGTTTACAAGGCGAGCAGTACTTC. Translating gives CASSVDPQGSLQGEQYF.

V and J are TRBV5-6 and TRBJ1-2; 7 bases line up with TRBD1. Germline values: CDR1 SGHDT, CDR2 YYEEEE. The CDR3 runs 15 residues. The V and J ends lost 4 bases and 1 base, in that order; junction bases with no gene match: 7. The CDR3 DNA follows: TGTGCCAGCAGCCTCGGACAGGCCAATAACTATGGCTACACCTTC. The encoded protein is CASSLGQANNYGYTF.

The V call is TRBV5-4, the J call TRBJ2-5; 13 bases line up with TRBD2. With V trimmed by 4 bases and J by 5 bases, 11 bases remained unmatched. The CDR3 is made up of 17 amino acids. The germline V gene encodes CDR1 SGHNT and CDR2 YYREEE (reference sequence). The CDR3 DNA follows: TGTGCCAGCAGCCTACTCGGACTAGCGGGGGCCCCTGAGACCCAGTACTTC. Translation: CASSLLGLAGAPETQYF.

The chain couples TRBV30 to TRBJ2-5; D possibly corresponds to TRBD1 (6 bases). The CDR3 runs to 12 residues. The V gene lost 1 base and the J gene lost 5 bases, with 8 bases spanning the gap. Germline CDR1 GTSNPN, CDR2 SVGIG (reference sequence). CDR3 DNA: TGTGCCTGGAGTGAACAGGGTGAGACCCAGTACTTC. Translating it yields CAWSEQGETQYF.

V and J are TRBV6-6 and TRBJ1-2; no reliable D call. With 7 bases removed from V and 4 bases from J, the gap between germline ends came to 10 bases. Germline V gene lookup returns CDR1 MNHNY and CDR2 SVGAGI (reference sequence). The CDR3 contains 12 residues. CDR3 DNA sequence: TGTGCCAGCACCGACCGGAGCTATGGCTACACCTTC. Its protein product is CASTDRSYGYTF.

This chain connects TRBV9 to TRBJ1-1; D is ambiguous. Trimming cost V 1 base and J 0 bases, with 4 bases left between them. The CDR3 length is 13 residues. The V gene's germline CDR1 is SGDLS and CDR2 YYNGEE. CDR3 protein: CASSVQLNTEAFF. The CDR3 bases are TGTGCCAGCAGCGTACAATTGAACACTGAAGCTTTCTTT.

This rearrangement joins TRBV5-1 to TRBJ2-5, with 7 bases aligning to TRBD1. CDR3 size: 14 residues. The germline CDR1 and CDR2 sequences are SGHRS and YFSETQ. Trimming cost V 3 bases and J 9 bases; bases outside gene matches: 11. The CDR3 is CASSYGTANPAQYF. DNA of the CDR3: TGCGCCAGCAGCTACGGGACAGCCAATCCGGCCCAGTACTTC.

This clone is medium-sized within its sample. The chain combines TRBV27 with TRBJ1-1; possible D gene TRBD1, 6 bases. V was shortened by 4 bases and J by 1 base, with 7 bases between the two germline ends. The CDR3 spans 13 residues. From germline, CDR1 is MNHEY and CDR2 SMNVEV (reference sequence). This CDR3 reads CASSSGENTEAFF. As DNA, the CDR3 is TGTGCCAGCAGTTCAGGGGAGAACACTGAAGCTTTCTTT.

This chain joins TRBV19 and TRBJ1-2; D remains ambiguous. This CDR3 has 14 residues. From germline, CDR1 is LNHDA and CDR2 SQIVND (reference sequence). V lost 3 bases, J lost 4 bases, and 12 bases lay in between. The DNA of the CDR3 is TGTGCCAGTAGTATCCCCGGACCGAGCTATGGCTACACCTTC. Encoded protein: CASSIPGPSYGYTF.

The chain uses TRBV7-9 and TRBJ1-2; weak D call: TRBD1 (5 bases). This CDR3 contains 13 residues. Looked up from germline, CDR1 is SEHNR and CDR2 is FQNEAQ (reference sequence). Trimming pared 3 bases from V and 6 bases from J, leaving 11 bases between. The CDR3: CASSFREGDGYTF. The CDR3 nucleotides are TGTGCCAGCAGCTTTAGGGAAGGGGATGGCTACACCTTC.

J is TRBJ2-7 and V is TRBV6-6; no definite D call. The CDR3 extends over 13 amino acids. The V gene's germline CDR1 is MNHNY and CDR2 SVGAGI (reference sequence). Between the trimmed V and J ends, which lost 2 bases and 0 bases, there was a span of 5 bases. The CDR3 DNA follows: TGTGCCAGCAGTTACAGCTCCTCCTACGAGCAGTACTTC. Translating gives CASSYSSSYEQYF.

The V call is TRBV5-6, the J call TRBJ1-2, with a possible D match to TRBD1 (5 bases). With 3 bases removed from V and 4 bases from J, the gap between germline ends came to 13 bases. From germline, CDR1 is SGHDT and CDR2 YYEEEE. This CDR3 comprises 14 residues. The DNA for the CDR3 is TGTGCCAGCAGCTCTCAGACAGAGTTCTATGGCTACACCTTC. Its protein product is CASSSQTEFYGYTF.

CDR3 bases: TGCAGTGCTAGAGGGGTAGTGGACCAGTACTTC. Amino acids: CSARGVVDQYF. The gene calls are TRBV20-1 and TRBJ2-5; D is ambiguous. Trimming stripped 1 base from V and 10 bases from J, with 10 bases between. CDR1 and CDR2 (germline): DFQATT, SNEGSKA (reference sequence). The CDR3 has 11 amino acids.

This rearrangement joins TRBV7-9 to TRBJ1-5, with D unresolved. Germline CDR1 SEHNR, CDR2 FQNEAQ (reference sequence). V lost 3 bases, J lost 4 bases, and 10 bases lay in between. The CDR3 is made up of 14 amino acids. CDR3 bases: TGTGCCAGCAGCTTCGGGATTGCTAATCAGCCCCAGCATTTT. This gives the protein CASSFGIANQPQHF.

The chain couples TRBV19 to TRBJ2-7; D may be TRBD1 (5 bases). Germline values: CDR1 LNHDA, CDR2 SQIVND (reference sequence). With 6 bases removed from V and 3 bases from J, the gap between germline ends came to 15 bases. CDR3 length equals 14 residues. CDR3 amino acids: CASRPPGQGYEQYF. CDR3 sequence (DNA): TGTGCCAGTAGGCCGCCGGGTCAGGGCTACGAGCAGTACTTC.

This sequence joins TRBV11-3 and TRBJ2-3; 10 bases line up with TRBD1. After removal of 1 base from V and 2 bases from J, the junction contained 3 bases not matched to a gene. Germline values: CDR1 SGHNT, CDR2 YENEEA. CDR3 length: 16 residues. The CDR3 here is CASSLVGTGATDTQYF. The CDR3 DNA follows: TGTGCCAGCAGCTTAGTCGGGACAGGGGCCACAGATACGCAGTATTTT.

The CDR3 DNA is TGTGCCAGCAGCTTGGACGGGGGGGATTCACCCCTCCACTTT. It translates to CASSLDGGDSPLHF. The rearrangement links TRBV7-6 to TRBJ1-6; D perhaps matches TRBD1 (5 bases). Germline lookup yields CDR1 SGHVS and CDR2 FNYEAQ. Trimming stripped 3 bases from V and 8 bases from J, with 11 bases between. The CDR3 contains 14 residues.

J is TRBJ1-3 and V is TRBV9, with TRBD1 as a possible D gene (6 bases). Germline CDR1 is SGDLS and CDR2 is YYNGEE. The CDR3 sequence is 16 residues long. Trimming took off 2 bases at V and 4 bases at J, with 16 bases between the two ends. CDR3 DNA sequence: TGTGCCAGCAGCGTTTTGGACAGAAGGAGCGGAAACACCATATATTTT. It codes for CASSVLDRRSGNTIYF.

This chain links TRBV19 with TRBJ2-3; no clear D gene. The CDR3 spans 13 residues. Per germline, CDR1 LNHDA and CDR2 SQIVND (reference sequence). V was cut by 4 bases and J by 4 bases, with 9 bases left in between. The CDR3 DNA follows: TGTGCCAGTAGTACAGGATCAGCAGATACGCAGTATTTT. Translating it yields CASSTGSADTQYF.

The rearrangement joins TRBV30 to TRBJ1-3; D is undetermined. The V end was cut by 4 bases, the J end by 6 bases, with 13 bases between. This CDR3 has 13 residues. The germline gives CDR1 GTSNPN, CDR2 SVGIG (reference sequence). The DNA of the CDR3 is TGTGCCTGGATGCCCCCCGGGGAAAACACCATATATTTT. It codes for CAWMPPGENTIYF.

This clone was counted once. The chain uses TRBV7-2 and TRBJ1-4; TRBD1 agrees at 7 bases. The CDR3 has 13 amino acids. Trimming at V came to 11 bases and at J to 5 bases, leaving 8 bases not matched to a gene. Per the germline V gene, CDR1 is SGHTA and CDR2 is FQGNSA. The CDR3 reads CAGARDRNEKLFF. The CDR3 DNA reads as TGTGCCGGCGCCCGGGACAGAAATGAAAAACTGTTTTTT.

By sample share, this clone is large. The chain recombines TRBV19 with TRBJ1-1; D gene uncertain. The V gene's germline CDR1 is LNHDA and CDR2 SQIVND (reference sequence). CDR3 length: 14 residues. The V end lost 3 bases, the J end lost 3 bases, and 11 bases lay between the germline ends. CDR3 sequence (DNA): TGTGCCAGTAGTATGACGGAGGTGTACACTGAAGCTTTCTTT. It encodes CASSMTEVYTEAFF.

The rearrangement links TRBV9 to TRBJ1-4; no clear D. Germline CDR1 and CDR2: SGDLS and YYNGEE. V lost 5 bases to trimming and J lost 0 bases, with 8 bases between them. This CDR3 comprises 14 residues. DNA of the CDR3: TGTGCCAGCAGTCAAACTGCAACTAATGAAAAACTGTTTTTT. As protein: CASSQTATNEKLFF.

A few counts support this clone. This rearrangement joins TRBV4-2 to TRBJ1-6, with D uncertain. CDR1 is LGHNA, CDR2 YNFKEQ, per germline. Trimming cost V 3 bases and J 6 bases, with 6 bases left between them. This CDR3 is built from 13 residues. The CDR3 sequence is CASSQEGNSPLHF. CDR3 DNA sequence: TGTGCCAGCAGCCAGGAGGGTAATTCACCCCTCCACTTT.

This chain uses TRBV2 with TRBJ2-3; 8 nucleotides agree with TRBD2. V was pared by 6 bases and J by 4 bases, with 6 bases of the junction left unmatched. Per germline, CDR1 SNHLY and CDR2 FYNNEI. The CDR3 is made up of 14 amino acids. CDR3 sequence: CASRPNGGADTQYF. DNA for the CDR3: TGTGCCAGCAGACCTAACGGGGGGGCAGATACGCAGTATTTT.

The V call is TRBV7-2, the J call TRBJ2-3; no firm D call. This CDR3 has 13 residues. Per the germline V gene, CDR1 is SGHTA and CDR2 is FQGNSA. V dropped 4 bases and J dropped 3 bases, with 8 bases sitting between them. In DNA, the CDR3 is TGTGCCAGCAGCTCCGACCCTACAGATACGCAGTATTTT. This codes for CASSSDPTDTQYF.

The CDR3 loop reads CASSPMGTGTGVLRAQYF. Written as DNA, the CDR3 is TGTGCCAGCAGCCCTATGGGCACCGGGACAGGGGTCCTAAGGGCCCAGTACTTC. The rearrangement uses TRBV5-4 and TRBJ2-5; TRBD1 agrees at 10 bases. The CDR3 contains 18 residues. The germline V gene has CDR1 SGHNT and CDR2 YYREEE (reference sequence). The V gene end was trimmed by 4 bases and the J gene end by 9 bases; junction bases not matched to a gene: 21. The full variable domain, in which reference TRBV5-4 and TRBJ2-5 provide the parts outside the CDR3, is ETGVTQSPTHLIKTRGQQVTLRCSSQSGHNTVSWYQQALGQGPQFIFQYYREEENGRGNFPPRFSGLQFPNYSSELNVNALELDDSALYLCASSPMGTGTGVLRAQYFGPGTRLLVL.

The table lists this clone with a count of one. The rearrangement links TRBV28 to TRBJ1-2, with 7 positions matching TRBD1. The ends lost 4 bases at V and 4 bases at J; junction bases unmatched: 9. From germline, CDR1 is MDHEN and CDR2 SYDVKM. CDR3 length equals 15 residues. CDR3 nucleotides: TGTGCCAGCAGTTCCGGGGGACAGTCCCCCTATGGCTACACCTTC. Translated: CASSSGGQSPYGYTF.

The chain employs TRBV18 and TRBJ2-1; TRBD2 aligns across 9 bases. The CDR3 loop spans 15 amino acids. CDR1 and CDR2 (germline): KGHSH, LQKENI. Trimming took 6 bases from V and 3 from J; bases not matched to a gene: 6. CDR3 sequence reads: CASSPQRGVYNEQFF. The CDR3 DNA sequence: TGTGCCAGCTCCCCCCAGCGGGGGGTCTACAATGAGCAGTTCTTC.